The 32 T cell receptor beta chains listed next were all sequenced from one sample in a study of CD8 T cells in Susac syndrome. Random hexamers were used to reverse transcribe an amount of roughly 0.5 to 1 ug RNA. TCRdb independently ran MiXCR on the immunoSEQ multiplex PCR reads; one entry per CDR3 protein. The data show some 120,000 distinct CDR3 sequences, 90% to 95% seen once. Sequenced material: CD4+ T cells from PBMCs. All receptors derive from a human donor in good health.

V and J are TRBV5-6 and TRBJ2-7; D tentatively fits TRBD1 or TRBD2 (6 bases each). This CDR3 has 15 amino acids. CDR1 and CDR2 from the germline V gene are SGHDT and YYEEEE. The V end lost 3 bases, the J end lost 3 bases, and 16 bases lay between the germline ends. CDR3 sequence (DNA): TGTGCCAGCAGCTGGCCCGCCAGGGGACTCTACGAGCAGTACTTC. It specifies CASSWPARGLYEQYF.

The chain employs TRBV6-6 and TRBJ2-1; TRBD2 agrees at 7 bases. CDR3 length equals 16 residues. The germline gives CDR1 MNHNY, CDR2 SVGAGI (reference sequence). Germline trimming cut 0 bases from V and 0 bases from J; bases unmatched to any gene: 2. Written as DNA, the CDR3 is TGTGCCAGCAGTTACTCGAGCGGGGTCTCCTACAATGAGCAGTTCTTC. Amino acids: CASSYSSGVSYNEQFF.

CDR3 loop: CSAKGGDPTYNEQFF. The CDR3 coding sequence is TGCAGCGCCAAGGGGGGGGACCCCACCTACAATGAGCAGTTCTTC. The chain employs TRBV29-1 and TRBJ2-1; D is perhaps TRBD2 (7 bases). The ends were cut back, 7 bases at V and 2 bases at J, with 18 bases in the middle. Germline V lookup: CDR1 SQVTM, CDR2 ANQGSEA. The CDR3 sequence is 15 residues long.

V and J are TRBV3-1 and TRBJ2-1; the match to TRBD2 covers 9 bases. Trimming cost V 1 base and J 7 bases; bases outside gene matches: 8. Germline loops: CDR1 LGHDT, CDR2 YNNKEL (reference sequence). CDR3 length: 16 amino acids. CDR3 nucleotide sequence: TGTGCCAGCAGCCAAGCGTTGCGGGAGGGCCAAAATGAGCAGTTCTTC. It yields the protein CASSQALREGQNEQFF.

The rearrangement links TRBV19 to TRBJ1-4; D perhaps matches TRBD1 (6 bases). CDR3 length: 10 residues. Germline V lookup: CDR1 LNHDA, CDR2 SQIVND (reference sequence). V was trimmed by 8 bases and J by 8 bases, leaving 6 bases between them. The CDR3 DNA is TGTGCCAGTGGACAGGAAAAACTGTTTTTT. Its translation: CASGQEKLFF.

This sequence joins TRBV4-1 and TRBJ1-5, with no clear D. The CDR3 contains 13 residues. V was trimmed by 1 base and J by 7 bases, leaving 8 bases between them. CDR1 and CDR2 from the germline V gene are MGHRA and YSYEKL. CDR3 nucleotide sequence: TGCGCCAGCAGCCAAGCAAGCAGGCAGCCCCAGCATTTT. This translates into CASSQASRQPQHF.

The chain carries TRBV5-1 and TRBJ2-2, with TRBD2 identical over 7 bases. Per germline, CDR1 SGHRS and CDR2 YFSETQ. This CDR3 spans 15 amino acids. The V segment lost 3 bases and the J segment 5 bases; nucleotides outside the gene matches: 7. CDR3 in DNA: TGCGCCAGCAGCTCAGAGCGGGAAAAGACCGGGGAGCTGTTTTTT. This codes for CASSSEREKTGELFF.

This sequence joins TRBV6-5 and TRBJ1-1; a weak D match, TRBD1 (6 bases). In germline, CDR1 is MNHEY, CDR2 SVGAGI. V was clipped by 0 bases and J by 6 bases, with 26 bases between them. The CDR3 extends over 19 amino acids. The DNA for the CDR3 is TGTGCCAGCAGTTACTCGATGTCGGGGACAAGCTGGGGGCTCTCTGAAGCTTTCTTT. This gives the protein CASSYSMSGTSWGLSEAFF.

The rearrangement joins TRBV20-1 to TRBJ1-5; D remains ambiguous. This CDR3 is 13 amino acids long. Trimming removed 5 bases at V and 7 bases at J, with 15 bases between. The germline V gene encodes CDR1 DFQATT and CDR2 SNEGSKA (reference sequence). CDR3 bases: TGCAGTGCTGTCCGGTCGATTGACCAGCCCCAGCATTTT. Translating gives CSAVRSIDQPQHF.

CDR3 sequence: CASSLASIGGNTEAFF. CDR3 in DNA: TGTGCCAGCAGCTTAGCGTCGATAGGGGGTAATACTGAAGCTTTCTTT. The V and J genes are TRBV7-8 and TRBJ1-1; D may be TRBD1 (6 bases). The CDR3 contains 16 residues. With 0 bases removed from V and 5 bases from J, the gap between germline ends came to 16 bases. In germline, CDR1 is SGHVS, CDR2 FQNEAQ.

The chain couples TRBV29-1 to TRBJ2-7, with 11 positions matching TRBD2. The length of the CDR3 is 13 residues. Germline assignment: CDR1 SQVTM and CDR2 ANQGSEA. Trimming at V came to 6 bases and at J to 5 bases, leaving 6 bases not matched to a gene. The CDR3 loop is CSVLAGGPDEQYF. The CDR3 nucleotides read TGCAGCGTCTTAGCGGGAGGGCCGGACGAGCAGTACTTC.

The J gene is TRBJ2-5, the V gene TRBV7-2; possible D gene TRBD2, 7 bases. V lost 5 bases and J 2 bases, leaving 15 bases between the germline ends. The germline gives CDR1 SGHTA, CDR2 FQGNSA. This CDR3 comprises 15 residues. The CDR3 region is CASSPKGGRQETQYF. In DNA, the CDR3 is TGTGCCAGCAGCCCCAAGGGGGGGCGTCAAGAGACCCAGTACTTC.

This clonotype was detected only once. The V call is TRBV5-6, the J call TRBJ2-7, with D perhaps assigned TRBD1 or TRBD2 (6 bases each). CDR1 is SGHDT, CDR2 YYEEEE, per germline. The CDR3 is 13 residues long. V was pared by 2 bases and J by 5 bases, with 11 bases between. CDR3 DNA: TGTGCCAGCAGCTTTACAGGGAGGAACGAGCAGTACTTC. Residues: CASSFTGRNEQYF.

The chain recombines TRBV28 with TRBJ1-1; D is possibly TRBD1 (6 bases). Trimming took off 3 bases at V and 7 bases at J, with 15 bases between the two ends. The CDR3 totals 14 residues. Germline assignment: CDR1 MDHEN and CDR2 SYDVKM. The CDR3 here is CASSFTGSRREAFF. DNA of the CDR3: TGTGCCAGCAGTTTTACAGGGTCGAGGCGTGAAGCTTTCTTT.

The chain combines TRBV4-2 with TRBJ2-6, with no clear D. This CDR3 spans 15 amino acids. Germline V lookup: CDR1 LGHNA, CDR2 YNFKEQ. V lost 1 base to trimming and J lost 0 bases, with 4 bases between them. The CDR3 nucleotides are TGTGCCAGCAGCCAAGCCAGCTCTGGGGCCAACGTCCTGACTTTC. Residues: CASSQASSGANVLTF.

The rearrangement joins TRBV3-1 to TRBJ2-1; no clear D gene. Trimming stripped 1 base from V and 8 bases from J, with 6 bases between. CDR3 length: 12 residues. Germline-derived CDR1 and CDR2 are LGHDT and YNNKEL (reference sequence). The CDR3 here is CASSQVVYEQFF. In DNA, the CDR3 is TGTGCCAGCAGCCAAGTGGTTTATGAGCAGTTCTTC.

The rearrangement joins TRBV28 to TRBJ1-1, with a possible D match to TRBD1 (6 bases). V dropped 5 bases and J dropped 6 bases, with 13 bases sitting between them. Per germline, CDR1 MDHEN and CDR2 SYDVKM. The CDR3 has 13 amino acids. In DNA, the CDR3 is TGTGCCAGCAGTAAAGGGGGGCTACCTGAAGCTTTCTTT. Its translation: CASSKGGLPEAFF.

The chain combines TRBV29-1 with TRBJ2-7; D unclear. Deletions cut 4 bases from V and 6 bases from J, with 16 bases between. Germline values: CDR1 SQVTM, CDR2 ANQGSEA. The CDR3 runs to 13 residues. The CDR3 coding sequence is TGCAGCGTTGTGGTAGGCCCTGAAGGCGAGCAGTACTTC. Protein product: CSVVVGPEGEQYF.

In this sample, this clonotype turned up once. The CDR3 loop reads CASGGRLADTQYF. The CDR3 DNA follows: TGTGCCAGCGGGGGTAGACTGGCAGATACGCAGTATTTT. The chain is built from TRBV6-6 and TRBJ2-3, with D tentatively TRBD1 or TRBD2 (5 bases each). The CDR3 consists of 13 residues. Per the germline V gene, CDR1 is MNHNY and CDR2 is SVGAGI (reference sequence). Trimming took off 8 bases at V and 4 bases at J, with 13 bases between the two ends.

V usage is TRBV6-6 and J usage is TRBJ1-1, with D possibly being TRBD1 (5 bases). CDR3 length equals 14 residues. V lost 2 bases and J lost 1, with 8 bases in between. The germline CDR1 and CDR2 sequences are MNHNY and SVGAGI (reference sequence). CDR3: CASSYAGANTEAFF. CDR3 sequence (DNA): TGTGCCAGCAGTTACGCCGGGGCGAACACTGAAGCTTTCTTT.

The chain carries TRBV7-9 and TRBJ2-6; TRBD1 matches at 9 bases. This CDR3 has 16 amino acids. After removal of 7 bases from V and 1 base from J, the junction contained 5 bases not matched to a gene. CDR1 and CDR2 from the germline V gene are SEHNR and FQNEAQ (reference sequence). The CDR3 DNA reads TGTGCCAGCACCCGAGGACAGGGGTCTGGGGCCAACGTCCTGACTTTC. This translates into CASTRGQGSGANVLTF.

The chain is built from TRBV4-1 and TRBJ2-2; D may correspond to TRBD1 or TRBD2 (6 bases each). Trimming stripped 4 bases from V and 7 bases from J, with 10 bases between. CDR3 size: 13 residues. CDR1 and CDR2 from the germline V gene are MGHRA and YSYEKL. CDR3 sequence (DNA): TGCGCCAGCAGCCCCGGGGGCTTCGGGGAGCTGTTTTTT. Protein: CASSPGGFGELFF.

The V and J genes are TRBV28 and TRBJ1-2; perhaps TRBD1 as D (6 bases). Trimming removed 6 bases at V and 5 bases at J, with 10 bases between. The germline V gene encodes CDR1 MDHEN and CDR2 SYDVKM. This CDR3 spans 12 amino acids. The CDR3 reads CASRTTGYGYTF. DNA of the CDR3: TGTGCCAGCAGGACAACAGGGTATGGCTACACCTTC.

The CDR3 coding sequence is TGTGCCAGCAGTTTAAGGCATAGCAATCAGCCCCAGCATTTT. Its translation: CASSLRHSNQPQHF. The rearrangement joins TRBV12-3 or TRBV12-4 to TRBJ1-5, with D uncertain. The CDR3 loop spans 14 amino acids. Trimming shortened V by 2 bases and J by 0 bases, and 5 bases separated the two germline ends.

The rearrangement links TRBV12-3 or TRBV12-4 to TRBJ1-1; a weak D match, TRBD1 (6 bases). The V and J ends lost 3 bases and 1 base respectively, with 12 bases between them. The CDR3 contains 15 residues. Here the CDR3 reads CASSFRGAGNTEAFF. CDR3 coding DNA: TGTGCCAGCAGTTTCAGGGGAGCCGGGAACACTGAAGCTTTCTTT.

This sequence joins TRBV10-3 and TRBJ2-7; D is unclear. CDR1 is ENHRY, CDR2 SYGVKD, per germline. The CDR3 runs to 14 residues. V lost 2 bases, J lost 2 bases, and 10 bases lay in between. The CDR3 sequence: CAISEGPDTYEQYF. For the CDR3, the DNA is TGTGCCATCAGTGAGGGCCCGGATACCTACGAGCAGTACTTC.

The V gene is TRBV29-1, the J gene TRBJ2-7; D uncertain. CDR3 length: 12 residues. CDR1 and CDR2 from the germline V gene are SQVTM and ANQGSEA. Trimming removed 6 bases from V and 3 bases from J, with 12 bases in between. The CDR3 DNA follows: TGCAGCGTCGTTAGAGGTGGCTACGAGCAGTACTTC. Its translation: CSVVRGGYEQYF.

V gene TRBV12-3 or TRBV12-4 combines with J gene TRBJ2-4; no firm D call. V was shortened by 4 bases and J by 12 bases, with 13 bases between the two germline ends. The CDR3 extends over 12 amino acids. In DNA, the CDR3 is TGTGCCAGCAGTTCCCCCCGACCCCCTCAGTACTTC. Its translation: CASSSPRPPQYF.

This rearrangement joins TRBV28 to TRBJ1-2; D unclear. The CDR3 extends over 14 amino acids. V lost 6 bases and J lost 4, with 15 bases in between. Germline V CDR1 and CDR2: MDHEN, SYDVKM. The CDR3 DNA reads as TGTGCCAGCAGCACTGGATGGCCGTCCTATGGCTACACCTTC. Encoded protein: CASSTGWPSYGYTF.

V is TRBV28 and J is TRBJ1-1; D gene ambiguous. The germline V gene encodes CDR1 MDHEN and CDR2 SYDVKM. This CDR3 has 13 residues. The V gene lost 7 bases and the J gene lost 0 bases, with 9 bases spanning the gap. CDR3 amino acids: CASTVGMNTEAFF. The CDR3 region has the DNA TGTGCCAGCACCGTAGGGATGAACACTGAAGCTTTCTTT.

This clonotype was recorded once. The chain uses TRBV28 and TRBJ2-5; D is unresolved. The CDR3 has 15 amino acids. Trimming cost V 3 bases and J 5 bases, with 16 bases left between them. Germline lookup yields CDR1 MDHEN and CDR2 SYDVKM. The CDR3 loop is CASSFRDSSTETQYF. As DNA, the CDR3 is TGTGCCAGCAGTTTCCGCGACTCCTCGACGGAGACCCAGTACTTC.

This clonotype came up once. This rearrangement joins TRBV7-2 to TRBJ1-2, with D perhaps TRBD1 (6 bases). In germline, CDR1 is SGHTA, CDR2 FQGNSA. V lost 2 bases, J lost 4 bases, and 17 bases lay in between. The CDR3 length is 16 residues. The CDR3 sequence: CASSLWGGAAGYGYTF. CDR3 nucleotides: TGTGCCAGCAGCTTATGGGGGGGGGCCGCTGGCTATGGCTACACCTTC.